What follows describes a single T cell receptor (beta chain). Original processing notes: Amplification of reference gene primers provided the estimated nucleated cell counts. Clones were sequenced by immunoSEQ multiplex PCR, and TCRdb holds only the in-frame ones, with some missing. V and J calls and clone size are those listed in that table; D and trimming were worked out from the DNA. This sample has more than 130,000 clones, with under 85% found just once. Trimming pared 6 bases from V and 3 bases from J, leaving 9 bases between. This CDR3 has 13 residues. Germline lookup yields CDR1 MNHEY and CDR2 SVGAGI. The source of the sample is a study of blood T cell repertoires in COVID-19.

Sequenced material: peripheral blood. The V and J genes are TRBV6-5 and TRBJ1-3; no definite D call. This sequence was found in a woman of 80 years or more in a cohort sampled during active or convalescent COVID-19. The CDR3 spells CASSPIVGNTIYF. CDR3 nucleotides: TGTGCCAGCAGCCCCATTGTTGGAAACACCATATATTTT.